This T cell receptor beta chain was identified in a study of blood T cell repertoires in COVID-19. Background on the study: Samples taken during acute and convalescent COVID-19 were collected in the United States, Italy and Spain.

Only in-frame clones appear in the TCRdb table, and some are missing; sequencing was by immunoSEQ multiplex PCR. The data hold some 77,000 clones, with about 90% observed a single time. Germline V gene sequence: CDR1 MDHEN, CDR2 SYDVKM. With V trimmed by 4 bases and J by 6 bases, 3 bases remained unmatched. CDR3 length: 14 residues. The TCR comes from an elderly woman with active or convalescent COVID-19. This chain links TRBV28 with TRBJ1-6; the match to TRBD1 covers 7 bases. The sequenced sample consisted of peripheral blood. The CDR3 coding sequence is TGTGCCAGCAGTTCCGGGACAGTTAATTCACCCCTCCACTTT. Its protein product is CASSSGTVNSPLHF.